This T cell receptor (beta chain) was captured by sequencing in a study of cytomegalovirus exposure and HLA in healthy donors. Study details: From about 200 million T cells, an earlier analysis saw 90 million to 130 million unique TCR beta sequences.

PCR amplification relied on 60 Vbeta primers (plus 13 Jbeta primers). Method: immunoSEQ multiplex PCR; TCRdb's copy keeps in-frame clones and lacks some. The sample shows 180,000 or so clones, 65% to 80% of them seen only once. Overall study results and limits: Reportedly, cytomegalovirus status was diagnosed with high sensitivity and specificity. A later analysis linked a missense DCLRE1C variant to TCR beta V- and J-gene trimming.

There are 15 residues in the CDR3. V was clipped by 1 base and J by 2 bases, with 8 bases between them. CDR1 and CDR2 from the germline V gene are SGHAT and FQNNGV. This clone was seen more than once but under ten times. Its target is not known. The clonotype comes from a woman in her 30s in good health and CMV-seropositive. Sequencing used PBMCs. The gene calls are TRBV11-2 and TRBJ2-2, with D possibly TRBD1 on 5 matching bases. CDR3 protein: CASSLVGVNTGELFF. The CDR3 DNA follows: TGTGCCAGCAGCTTAGTAGGGGTCAACACCGGGGAGCTGTTTTTT. Using reference TRBV11-2 and TRBJ2-2 for the parts outside the CDR3, the full variable domain is EAGVAQSPRYKIIEKRQSVAFWCNPISGHATLYWYQQILGQGPKLLIQFQNNGVVDDSQLPKDRFSAERLKGVDSTLKIQPAKLEDSAVYLCASSLVGVNTGELFFGEGSRLTVL.